One and the same sample provided the 25 T cell receptor beta chains below, sequenced in a study of cytomegalovirus exposure and HLA in healthy donors. PCR employed 60 Vbeta and 13 Jbeta primers. Sequencing used immunoSEQ multiplex PCR; TCRdb keeps in-frame clones, though not all of them. The data hold about 130,000 clones, with around 9.7% observed a single time. The sample comprised PBMCs. These receptor sequences come from a man aged 45 to 65 in good health and CMV-seronegative.

There are a few counts of this clone. The CDR3 is CSVETGNEQYF. The CDR3 bases are TGCAGCGTTGAGACAGGGAACGAGCAGTACTTC. The chain recombines TRBV29-1 with TRBJ2-7; 7 bases fit TRBD1. The CDR3 runs 11 residues. J was trimmed by 5 bases and V by 3 bases; bases with no gene match: 1. The germline CDR1 and CDR2 sequences are SQVTM and ANQGSEA.

The chain uses TRBV5-6 and TRBJ1-4, with a possible D match to TRBD1 (5 bases). Trimming left V 5 bases short and J 8 bases short, with 22 bases between. This CDR3 is 16 amino acids long. CDR1 is SGHDT and CDR2 is YYEEEE in the germline V gene. The chain's CDR3 is CASSVGPRGEGEKLFF. The CDR3, as DNA: TGTGCCAGCAGTGTGGGGCCAAGAGGGGAGGGAGAAAAACTGTTTTTT.

V is TRBV28 and J is TRBJ1-2, with 8 nucleotides matching TRBD1. This CDR3 spans 15 amino acids. Germline CDR1 MDHEN, CDR2 SYDVKM. The J segment lost 3 bases and the V segment lost 8 bases, leaving 11 bases of the junction unmatched. The CDR3 DNA reads as TGTGCCAGCCGCGGGCAGGGGGCAGTCGACTATGGCTACACCTTC. Translation gives CASRGQGAVDYGYTF.

The table lists this clone with a few counts. The gene calls are TRBV6-1 and TRBJ2-1; D possibly corresponds to TRBD2 (7 bases). The CDR3 has 13 residues. The germline CDR1 and CDR2 sequences are MNHNS and SASEGT. Trimming cost V 8 bases and J 6 bases, with 14 bases left between them. In DNA form, the CDR3 reads TGTGCCAGCGAGGGGGGGGTGGGCAATGAGCAGTTCTTC. The encoded protein is CASEGGVGNEQFF.

This chain uses TRBV7-3 with TRBJ1-1; 11 positions agree with TRBD1. The CDR3 runs 14 residues. Germline CDR1 and CDR2: SGHTA and FQGTGA. The V and J ends lost 4 bases and 8 bases, in that order; junction bases with no gene match: 6. DNA for the CDR3: TGTGCCAGCAGCTCAGGGACAGGGGGATTCGAAGCTTTCTTT. It codes for CASSSGTGGFEAFF.

This clone showed up just a few times. The gene calls are TRBV27 and TRBJ2-5; D is unresolved. The J call may be wrong; the DNA end is better matched by TRBJ2-7. The CDR3 contains 12 residues. In germline, CDR1 is MNHEY, CDR2 SMNVEV (reference sequence). The CDR3 here is CASSSNRYEQYF. CDR3 sequence (DNA): TGTGCCAGCAGTAGTAACCGATACGAGCAGTACTTC.

The chain employs TRBV7-3 and TRBJ2-7; 8 positions match TRBD2. The CDR3 spans 14 residues. After removal of 5 bases from V and 6 bases from J, the junction contained 9 bases not matched to a gene. Germline V CDR1 and CDR2: SGHTA, FQGTGA. The chain's CDR3 is CASSLGTSIAEQYF. In DNA form, the CDR3 reads TGTGCCAGCAGCCTGGGGACTAGTATAGCCGAGCAGTACTTC.

This clone came up a few times. This chain connects TRBV5-1 to TRBJ2-1; 15 bases are shared with TRBD2. V shed 6 bases and J 7 bases; nucleotides not matched to a gene: 5. Per the germline V gene, CDR1 is SGHRS and CDR2 is YFSETQ. CDR3 length equals 15 residues. The CDR3 loop reads CASKPGLAGGNEQFF. The CDR3 DNA is TGCGCCAGCAAGCCGGGACTAGCGGGAGGAAATGAGCAGTTCTTC.

The chain recombines TRBV30 with TRBJ2-7; perhaps TRBD1 as D (6 bases). V lost 5 bases, J lost 6 bases, and 17 bases lay in between. The CDR3 has 13 amino acids. CDR1 is GTSNPN, CDR2 SVGIG, per germline (reference sequence). As DNA, the CDR3 is TGTGCCTGGGGAATCCGGACAGCATCCGAGCAGTACTTC. This encodes CAWGIRTASEQYF.

The chain links TRBV7-3 to TRBJ1-2; D not certain. From germline, CDR1 is SGHTA and CDR2 FQGTGA. This CDR3 has 13 residues. V shed 5 bases and J shed 2 bases, with 9 bases lying between them. The CDR3 bases are TGTGCCAGCAGCCAAGGCGGCAACTATGGCTACACCTTC. Its translation: CASSQGGNYGYTF.

V and J are TRBV10-2 and TRBJ2-5; 15 nucleotides match TRBD2. The CDR3 is 15 amino acids. With 4 bases clipped from V and 5 bases from J, the junction kept 2 bases outside the gene matches. Germline CDR1 and CDR2: WSHSY and SAAADI. In DNA, the CDR3 is TGCGCCAGCAGTGGGACTAGCGGGAGGGCCGAGACCCAGTACTTC. Its protein is CASSGTSGRAETQYF.

This clone turned up a few times. The chain uses TRBV28 and TRBJ2-7; 12 positions match TRBD2. Per germline, CDR1 MDHEN and CDR2 SYDVKM. V was clipped by 10 bases and J by 7 bases; unmatched bases: 14. This CDR3 is 15 amino acids long. CDR3 residues: CATSGLAGGVREQYF. CDR3 nucleotide sequence: TGTGCCACGTCGGGGCTAGCGGGAGGGGTGAGGGAGCAGTACTTC.

This clone was counted a few times. This chain links TRBV2 with TRBJ1-1; possibly TRBD1 for D (5 bases). The germline CDR1 and CDR2 sequences are SNHLY and FYNNEI. With 2 bases removed from V and 0 bases from J, the gap between germline ends came to 13 bases. The CDR3 sequence is 16 residues long. Here the CDR3 DNA reads TGTGCCAGCAGTGAACTCGGGCGACAGATGAACACTGAAGCTTTCTTT. Its protein product is CASSELGRQMNTEAFF.

This clone was recorded a few times. This chain joins TRBV27 and TRBJ2-7, with TRBD1 as a possible D gene (6 bases). V gave up 5 bases and J gave up 5 bases, with 13 bases separating them. Per the germline V gene, CDR1 is MNHEY and CDR2 is SMNVEV (reference sequence). CDR3 size: 13 residues. CDR3 DNA sequence: TGTGCCAGCAGTAGCCAAACAGGGAACGAGCAGTACTTC. As protein: CASSSQTGNEQYF.

The V gene is TRBV2, the J gene TRBJ1-2; D unclear. CDR1 is SNHLY and CDR2 is FYNNEI in the germline V gene. The V end was cut by 1 base, the J end by 7 bases, with 10 bases between. This CDR3 is built from 13 residues. CDR3 nucleotide sequence: TGTGCCAGCAGTGAAGGAGGTCCCGTTGGCTACACCTTC. Translation: CASSEGGPVGYTF.

The rearrangement joins TRBV7-8 to TRBJ1-1, with no clear D. CDR1 SGHVS and CDR2 FQNEAQ come from the germline V gene. There are 13 residues in the CDR3. V shed 3 bases and J shed 1 base, with 6 bases lying between them. CDR3 DNA: TGTGCCAGCAGCTTTACAGAGAACACTGAAGCTTTCTTT. Translating it yields CASSFTENTEAFF.

This sequence joins TRBV30 and TRBJ1-4, with D maybe TRBD1 (5 bases). Germline values: CDR1 GTSNPN, CDR2 SVGIG (reference sequence). The CDR3 is 15 residues long. Trimming left V 1 base short and J 0 bases short, with 9 bases between. The CDR3 loop reads CAWSEGRTTNEKLFF. DNA for the CDR3: TGTGCCTGGAGTGAGGGGCGCACAACTAATGAAAAACTGTTTTTT.

The V and J genes are TRBV9 and TRBJ1-2, with TRBD1 matching 7 bases. This CDR3 is built from 13 residues. Looked up from germline, CDR1 is SGDLS and CDR2 is YYNGEE. After removal of 0 bases from V and 7 bases from J, the junction contained 3 bases not matched to a gene. CDR3 residues: CASSVEGAGGYTF. DNA for the CDR3: TGTGCCAGCAGCGTAGAGGGGGCGGGTGGCTACACCTTC. The full variable domain, its missing parts supplied by reference TRBV9 and TRBJ1-2, is DSGVTQTPKHLITATGQRVTLRCSPRSGDLSVYWYQQSLDQGLQFLIQYYNGEERAKGNILERFSAQQFPDLHSELNLSSLELGDSALYFCASSVEGAGGYTFGSGTRLTVV.

The table lists this clone with a few counts. The chain uses TRBV5-1 and TRBJ1-1; D is possibly TRBD1 (6 bases). The length of the CDR3 is 20 residues. Germline V lookup: CDR1 SGHRS, CDR2 YFSETQ. The V end lost 0 bases, the J end lost 8 bases, and 32 bases lay between the germline ends. The CDR3 coding sequence is TGCGCCAGCAGCTTGGAGGGAAGGGTGCTTGGGGGCAGGGAAGGAACAGAAGCTTTCTTT. As protein: CASSLEGRVLGGREGTEAFF. The complete variable domain, with remaining parts taken from reference TRBV5-1 and TRBJ1-1, reads KAGVTQTPRYLIKTRGQQVTLSCSPISGHRSVSWYQQTPGQGLQFLFEYFSETQRNKGNFPGRFSGRQFSNSRSEMNVSTLELGDSALYLCASSLEGRVLGGREGTEAFFGQGTRLTVV.

In this sample, this clone turned up a few times. The rearrangement joins TRBV7-9 to TRBJ2-5; 14 bases are a match to TRBD2. The CDR3 is 18 amino acids. J was trimmed by 5 bases and V by 3 bases; bases with no gene match: 11. Germline CDR1 SEHNR, CDR2 FQNEAQ (reference sequence). CDR3 bases: TGTGCCAGCAGCTTGGGGGGACTAGCGGGAGTCAGTAGCGAGACCCAGTACTTC. Protein sequence: CASSLGGLAGVSSETQYF.

This chain connects TRBV1 to TRBJ1-2. TRBV1 has pseudogene status. The CDR3 totals 18 residues. The CDR3 sequence is CTSSRAAPRRAPGYGYTF. The DNA of the CDR3 is TGCACCAGCAGCCGCGCCGCGCCCCGGAGGGCCCCCGGGTATGGCTACACCTTC.

The chain carries TRBV5-1 and TRBJ1-5; 9 nucleotides align to TRBD1. The CDR3 runs to 14 residues. Germline V lookup: CDR1 SGHRS, CDR2 YFSETQ. J lost 7 bases, V lost 2 bases, and 4 bases had no gene match. The CDR3 nucleotides are TGCGCCAGCAGCTTCGGGACAGGGAACCAGCCCCAGCATTTT. Its protein is CASSFGTGNQPQHF.

The CDR3 sequence is CASSQGGGGTEAFF. The CDR3 nucleotides are TGTGCCAGCAGCCAAGGGGGGGGAGGCACTGAAGCTTTCTTT. The V call is TRBV4-2, the J call TRBJ1-1; tentatively, D is TRBD1 (5 bases). V was clipped by 1 base and J by 4 bases, with 10 bases between them. Germline V gene data show CDR1 as LGHNA and CDR2 as YNFKEQ. The CDR3 sequence is 14 residues long.

This clone appeared a few times. The rearrangement links TRBV9 to TRBJ1-1; 9 bases fit TRBD1. The CDR3 has 14 residues. The germline V gene encodes CDR1 SGDLS and CDR2 YYNGEE. V trimming: 0 bases; J trimming: 8 bases; junction bases outside the gene matches: 5. The CDR3 loop reads CASSVAGQGTEAFF. CDR3 in DNA: TGTGCCAGCAGCGTAGCAGGACAGGGGACCGAAGCTTTCTTT. Complete variable domain (other parts from reference TRBV9 and TRBJ1-1): DSGVTQTPKHLITATGQRVTLRCSPRSGDLSVYWYQQSLDQGLQFLIQYYNGEERAKGNILERFSAQQFPDLHSELNLSSLELGDSALYFCASSVAGQGTEAFFGQGTRLTVV.

This chain uses TRBV7-2 with TRBJ2-2; 11 bases line up with TRBD2. The germline gives CDR1 SGHTA, CDR2 FQGNSA. This CDR3 has 19 amino acids. V dropped 6 bases and J dropped 2; count of bases not matched to a gene: 14. The CDR3, as DNA: TGTGCCAGCAGTAGGCATGCCTTAGCGGGAGGGCGTAACACCGGGGAGCTGTTTTTT. Translation gives CASSRHALAGGRNTGELFF.